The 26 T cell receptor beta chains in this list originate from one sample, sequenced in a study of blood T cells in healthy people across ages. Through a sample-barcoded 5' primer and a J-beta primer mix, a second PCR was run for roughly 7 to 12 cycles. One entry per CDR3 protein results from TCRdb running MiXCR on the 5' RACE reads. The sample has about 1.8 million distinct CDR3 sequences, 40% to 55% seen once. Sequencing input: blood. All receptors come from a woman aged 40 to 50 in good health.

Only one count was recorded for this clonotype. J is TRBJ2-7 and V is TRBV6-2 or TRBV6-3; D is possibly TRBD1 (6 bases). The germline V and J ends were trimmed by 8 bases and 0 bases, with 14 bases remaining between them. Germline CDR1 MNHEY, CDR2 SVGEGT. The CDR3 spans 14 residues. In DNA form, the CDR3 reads TGTGCCAGCCGCTACAACAGGGACTCCTACGAGCAGTACTTC. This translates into CASRYNRDSYEQYF.

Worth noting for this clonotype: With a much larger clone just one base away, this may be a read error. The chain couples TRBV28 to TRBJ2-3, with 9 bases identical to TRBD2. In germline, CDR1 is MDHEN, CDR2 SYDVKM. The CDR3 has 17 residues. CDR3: CANSSSFKLAGTDTQYF. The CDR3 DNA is TGTGCCAACAGTTCATCATTCAAGCTAGCGGGGACAGATACGCAGTATTTT.

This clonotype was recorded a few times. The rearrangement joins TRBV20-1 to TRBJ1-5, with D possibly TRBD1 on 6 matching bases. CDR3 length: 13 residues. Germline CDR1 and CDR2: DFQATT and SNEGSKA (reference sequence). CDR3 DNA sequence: TGCAGCGGGGGGGACACTAGCAATCAGCCCCAGCATTTT. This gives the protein CSGGDTSNQPQHF.

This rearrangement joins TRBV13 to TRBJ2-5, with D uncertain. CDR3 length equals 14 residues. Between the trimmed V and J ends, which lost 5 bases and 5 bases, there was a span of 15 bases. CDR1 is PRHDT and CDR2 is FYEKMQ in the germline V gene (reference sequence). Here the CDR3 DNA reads TGTGCCAGCAGCCCCCGCAAGGGCTCGGAGACCCAGTACTTC. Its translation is CASSPRKGSETQYF.

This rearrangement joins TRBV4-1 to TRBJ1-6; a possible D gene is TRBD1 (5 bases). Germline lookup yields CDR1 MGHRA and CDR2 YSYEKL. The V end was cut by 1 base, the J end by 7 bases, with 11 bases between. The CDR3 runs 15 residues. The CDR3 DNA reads TGCGCCAGCAGCCAAGCCCGACGGGGGAATTCACCCCTCCACTTT. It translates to CASSQARRGNSPLHF.

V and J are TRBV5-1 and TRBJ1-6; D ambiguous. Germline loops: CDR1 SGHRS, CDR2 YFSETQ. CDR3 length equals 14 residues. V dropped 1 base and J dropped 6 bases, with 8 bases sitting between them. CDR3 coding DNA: TGCGCCAGCAGCTTGTACAGCACTAATTCACCCCTCCACTTT. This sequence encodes CASSLYSTNSPLHF.

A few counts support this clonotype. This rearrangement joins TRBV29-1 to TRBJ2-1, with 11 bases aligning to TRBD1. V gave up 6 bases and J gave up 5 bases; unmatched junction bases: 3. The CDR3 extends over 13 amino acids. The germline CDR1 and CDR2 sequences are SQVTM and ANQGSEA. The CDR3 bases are TGCAGCGTAGGACAGGGGGCCGACAATGAGCAGTTCTTC. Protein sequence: CSVGQGADNEQFF.

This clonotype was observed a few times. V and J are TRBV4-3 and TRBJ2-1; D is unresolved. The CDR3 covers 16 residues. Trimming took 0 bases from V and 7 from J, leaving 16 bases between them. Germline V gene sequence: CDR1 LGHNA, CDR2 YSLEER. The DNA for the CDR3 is TGCGCCAGCAGCCAAGATCGGGCAACCCGAGAGAATGAGCAGTTCTTC. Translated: CASSQDRATRENEQFF.

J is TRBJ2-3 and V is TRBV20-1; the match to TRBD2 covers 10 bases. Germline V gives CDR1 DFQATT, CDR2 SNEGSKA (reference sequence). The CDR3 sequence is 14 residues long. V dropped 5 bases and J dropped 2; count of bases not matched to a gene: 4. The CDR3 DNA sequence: TGCAGTGCTGTGCTAGCGGGGGACACAGATACGCAGTATTTT. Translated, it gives CSAVLAGDTDTQYF.

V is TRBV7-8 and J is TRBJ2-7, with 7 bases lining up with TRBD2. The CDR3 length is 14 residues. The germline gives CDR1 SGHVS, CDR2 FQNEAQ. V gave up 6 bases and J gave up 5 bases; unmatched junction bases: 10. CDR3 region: CASRLGGGIDEQYF. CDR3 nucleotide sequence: TGTGCCAGCAGATTGGGGGGGGGAATCGACGAGCAGTACTTC. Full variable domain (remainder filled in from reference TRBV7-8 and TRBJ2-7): GAGVSQSPRYKVAKRGQDVALRCDPISGHVSLFWYQQALGQGPEFLTYFQNEAQLDKSGLPSDRFFAERPEGSVSTLKIQRTQQEDSAVYLCASRLGGGIDEQYFGPGTRLTVT.

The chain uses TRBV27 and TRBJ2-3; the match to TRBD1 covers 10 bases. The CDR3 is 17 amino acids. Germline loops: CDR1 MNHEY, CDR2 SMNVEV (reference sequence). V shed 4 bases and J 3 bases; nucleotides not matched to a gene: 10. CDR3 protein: CASSSLMTGGNTDTQYF. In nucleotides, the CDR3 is TGTGCCAGCAGTTCTCTTATGACAGGGGGCAATACAGATACGCAGTATTTT.

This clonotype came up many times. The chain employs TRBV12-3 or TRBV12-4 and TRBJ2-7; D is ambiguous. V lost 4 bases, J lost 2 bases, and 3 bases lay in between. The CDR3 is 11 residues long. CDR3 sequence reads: CASSWAYEQYF. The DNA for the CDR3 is TGTGCCAGCAGTTGGGCCTACGAGCAGTACTTC.

DNA for the CDR3: TGCGCCAGCAGCCGGGGACAGGGGGAAGACACCATATATTTT. Amino acid sequence: CASSRGQGEDTIYF. The chain links TRBV4-3 to TRBJ1-3, with 11 bases fitting TRBD1. The trim removed 4 bases at V and 8 bases at J, leaving 4 bases unmatched. Germline lookup yields CDR1 LGHNA and CDR2 YSLEER. This CDR3 is 14 amino acids long.

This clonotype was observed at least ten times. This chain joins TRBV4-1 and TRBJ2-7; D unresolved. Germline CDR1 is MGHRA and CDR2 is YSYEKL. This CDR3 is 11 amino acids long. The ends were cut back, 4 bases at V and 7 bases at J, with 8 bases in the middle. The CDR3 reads CASSRGREQYF. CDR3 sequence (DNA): TGCGCCAGCAGCCGAGGAAGGGAGCAGTACTTC.

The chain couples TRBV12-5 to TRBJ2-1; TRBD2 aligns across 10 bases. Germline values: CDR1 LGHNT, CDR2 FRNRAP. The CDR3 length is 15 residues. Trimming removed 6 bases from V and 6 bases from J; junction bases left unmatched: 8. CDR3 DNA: TGTGCTAGTGGAACGGGACTAGCGTCTGGCAATGAGCAGTTCTTC. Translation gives CASGTGLASGNEQFF.

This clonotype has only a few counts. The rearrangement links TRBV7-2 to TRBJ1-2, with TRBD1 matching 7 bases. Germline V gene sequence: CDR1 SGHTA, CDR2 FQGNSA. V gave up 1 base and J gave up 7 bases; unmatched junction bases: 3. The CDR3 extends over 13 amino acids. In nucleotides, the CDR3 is TGTGCCAGCAGCTTAGGGGCAGGGGGTGGCTACACCTTC. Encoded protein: CASSLGAGGGYTF.

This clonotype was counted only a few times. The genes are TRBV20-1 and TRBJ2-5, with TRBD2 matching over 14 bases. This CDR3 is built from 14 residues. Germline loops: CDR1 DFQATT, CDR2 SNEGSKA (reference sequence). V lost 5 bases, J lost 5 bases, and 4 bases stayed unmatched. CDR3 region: CSAVRTSGGETQYF. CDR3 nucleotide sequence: TGCAGTGCTGTCCGGACTAGCGGGGGGGAGACCCAGTACTTC.

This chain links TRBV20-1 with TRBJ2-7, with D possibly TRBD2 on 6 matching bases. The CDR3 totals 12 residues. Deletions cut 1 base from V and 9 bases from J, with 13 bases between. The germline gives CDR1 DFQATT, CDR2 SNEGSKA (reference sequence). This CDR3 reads CSARVQLGGQYF. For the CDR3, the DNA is TGCAGTGCTAGAGTTCAGCTCGGGGGGCAGTACTTC.

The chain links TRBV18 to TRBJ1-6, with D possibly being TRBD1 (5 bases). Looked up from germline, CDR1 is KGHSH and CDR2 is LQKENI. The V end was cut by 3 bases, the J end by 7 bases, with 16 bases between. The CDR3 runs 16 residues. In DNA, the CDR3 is TGTGCCAGCTCACCCCTAACAGGCGCGGCGAATTCACCCCTCCACTTT. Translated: CASSPLTGAANSPLHF.

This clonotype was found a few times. CDR3 DNA: TGTGCCAGCACCCCCTCCCCGGGACGGATCCTGGAGACCCAGTACTTC. It codes for CASTPSPGRILETQYF. V is TRBV7-2 and J is TRBJ2-5; D possibly matches TRBD1 or TRBD2 (5 bases each). This CDR3 contains 16 residues. Germline lookup yields CDR1 SGHTA and CDR2 FQGNSA. V was clipped by 7 bases and J by 5 bases, with 23 bases between them. The complete variable domain, with remaining parts taken from reference TRBV7-2 and TRBJ2-5, reads GAGVSQSPSNKVTEKGKDVELRCDPISGHTALYWYRQSLGQGLEFLIYFQGNSAPDKSGLPSDRFSAERTGGSVSTLTIQRTQQEDSAVYLCASTPSPGRILETQYFGPGTRLLVL.

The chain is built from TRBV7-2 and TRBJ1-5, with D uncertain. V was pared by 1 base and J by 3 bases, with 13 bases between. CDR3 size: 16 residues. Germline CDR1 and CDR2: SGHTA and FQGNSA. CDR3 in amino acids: CASSLVGSSTNQPQHF. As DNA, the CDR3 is TGTGCCAGCAGCTTAGTTGGGAGTTCCACCAATCAGCCCCAGCATTTT.

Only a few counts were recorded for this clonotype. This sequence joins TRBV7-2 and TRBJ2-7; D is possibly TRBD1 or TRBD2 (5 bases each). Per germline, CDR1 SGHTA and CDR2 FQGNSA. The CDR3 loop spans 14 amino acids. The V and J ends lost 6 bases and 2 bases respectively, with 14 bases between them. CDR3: CASRGRGQTYEQYF. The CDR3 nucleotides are TGTGCCAGCAGAGGCCGGGGCCAAACCTACGAGCAGTACTTC.

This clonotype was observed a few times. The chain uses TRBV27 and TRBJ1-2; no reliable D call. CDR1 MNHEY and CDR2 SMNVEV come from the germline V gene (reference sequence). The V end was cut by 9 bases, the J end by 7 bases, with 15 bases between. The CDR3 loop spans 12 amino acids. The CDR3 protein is CASTGRGSGYTF. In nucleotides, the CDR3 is TGTGCCAGTACGGGAAGAGGCAGTGGCTACACCTTC.

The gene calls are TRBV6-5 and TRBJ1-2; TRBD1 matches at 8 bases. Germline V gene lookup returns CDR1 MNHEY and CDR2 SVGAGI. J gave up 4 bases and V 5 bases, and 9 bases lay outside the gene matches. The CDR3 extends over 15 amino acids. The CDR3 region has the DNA TGTGCCAGCAGTAATTCGGGACAGGCCTTCTATGGCTACACCTTC. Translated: CASSNSGQAFYGYTF.

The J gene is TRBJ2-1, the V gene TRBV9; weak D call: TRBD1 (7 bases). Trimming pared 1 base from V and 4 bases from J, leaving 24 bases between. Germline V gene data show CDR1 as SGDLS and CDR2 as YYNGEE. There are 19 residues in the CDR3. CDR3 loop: CASSVSRGAGQFGYNEQFF. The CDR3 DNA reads TGTGCCAGCAGCGTATCCAGGGGGGCGGGGCAGTTCGGATACAATGAGCAGTTCTTC. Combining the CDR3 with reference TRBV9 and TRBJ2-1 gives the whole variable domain DSGVTQTPKHLITATGQRVTLRCSPRSGDLSVYWYQQSLDQGLQFLIQYYNGEERAKGNILERFSAQQFPDLHSELNLSSLELGDSALYFCASSVSRGAGQFGYNEQFFGPGTRLTVL.

CDR3 sequence (DNA): TGCAGTGCTCCCAGAGCGGGGGGGCTCTCCTACGAGCAGTACTTC. This encodes CSAPRAGGLSYEQYF. V gene TRBV20-1 combines with J gene TRBJ2-7, with 10 bases lining up with TRBD2. Losses at the gene ends were 5 bases for V and 0 bases for J; bases not matched to a gene: 7. Germline CDR1 and CDR2: DFQATT and SNEGSKA (reference sequence). The CDR3 spans 15 residues.